The 10 T cell receptor beta chains given below trace back to one sample, sequenced in a study of cytomegalovirus exposure and HLA in healthy donors. PCR used 60 Vbeta primers and 13 Jbeta primers. The data were produced by immunoSEQ multiplex PCR, yet TCRdb's version contains in-frame clones alone and is incomplete. Of 150,000 to 200,000 clones listed, under 85% are singletons. The sequenced sample consisted of PBMCs. The receptor source for this set is a middle-aged man in good health and CMV-seropositive.

V gene TRBV28 combines with J gene TRBJ2-3, with 10 bases that match TRBD2. Looked up from germline, CDR1 is MDHEN and CDR2 is SYDVKM. This CDR3 contains 16 residues. With V trimmed by 4 bases and J by 0 bases, 4 bases remained unmatched. The DNA for the CDR3 is TGTGCCAGCAGTTCCCCACTAGCGGGGAGCACAGATACGCAGTATTTT. Encoded protein: CASSSPLAGSTDTQYF.

The chain has TRBV6-5 and TRBJ2-1, with 8 bases matching TRBD2. This CDR3 region has 14 residues. V lost 4 bases, J lost 5 bases, and 4 bases stayed unmatched. The germline V gene encodes CDR1 MNHEY and CDR2 SVGAGI. The CDR3 DNA sequence: TGTGCCAGCAGTTCCCCGGGAGGGGACAATGAGCAGTTCTTC. Amino acids: CASSSPGGDNEQFF.

The genes are TRBV15 and TRBJ2-1; the match to TRBD1 covers 9 bases. This CDR3 spans 15 amino acids. From germline, CDR1 is LNHNV and CDR2 YYDKDF (reference sequence). J was trimmed by 3 bases and V by 2 bases; bases with no gene match: 2. The CDR3 spells CATSRRDRDYNEQFF. The CDR3 region has the DNA TGTGCCACCAGCAGAAGGGACAGGGACTACAATGAGCAGTTCTTC.

This rearrangement joins TRBV11-2 to TRBJ1-1; a weak D match, TRBD1 (5 bases). CDR3 size: 15 residues. V was clipped by 5 bases and J by 1 base, with 14 bases between them. Per germline, CDR1 SGHAT and CDR2 FQNNGV. CDR3 protein: CASSPTGGKNTEAFF. CDR3 DNA: TGTGCCAGCAGCCCCACCGGGGGGAAGAACACTGAAGCTTTCTTT.

The chain carries TRBV7-9 and TRBJ2-7; D is possibly TRBD2 (6 bases). The CDR3 length is 14 residues. Trimming stripped 5 bases from V and 1 base from J, with 12 bases between. The germline V gene encodes CDR1 SEHNR and CDR2 FQNEAQ (reference sequence). The CDR3 region is CASSPTRTSYEQYF. Here the CDR3 DNA reads TGTGCCAGCAGCCCGACTAGAACTTCCTACGAGCAGTACTTC.

This sequence joins TRBV28 and TRBJ1-1; no reliable D call. Trimming removed 1 base at V and 0 bases at J, with 6 bases between. Looked up from germline, CDR1 is MDHEN and CDR2 is SYDVKM. There are 14 residues in the CDR3. DNA of the CDR3: TGTGCCAGCAGTTTATCGCAGATGAACACTGAAGCTTTCTTT. Protein sequence: CASSLSQMNTEAFF.

The chain uses TRBV2 and TRBJ2-5; 8 positions match TRBD2. The J call may be in error: the DNA end matches TRBJ2-7 better. The CDR3 contains 13 residues. From germline, CDR1 is SNHLY and CDR2 FYNNEI. CDR3 in DNA: TGTGCCACCCTGGAGCGGGGGTCCTACGAGCAGTACTTC. Its protein product is CATLERGSYEQYF.

The rearrangement uses TRBV6-5 and TRBJ1-2, with D maybe TRBD1 (5 bases). Deletions cut 2 bases from V and 7 bases from J, with 14 bases between. The CDR3 spans 14 residues. Germline V gene lookup returns CDR1 MNHEY and CDR2 SVGAGI. CDR3 nucleotides: TGTGCCAGCAGTTACGGCCAGGGCGTGGTTGGCTACACCTTC. It codes for CASSYGQGVVGYTF.

The rearrangement joins TRBV6-1 to TRBJ2-2; the D is unclear. The CDR3 runs to 15 residues. Looked up from germline, CDR1 is MNHNS and CDR2 is SASEGT. Trimming shortened V by 3 bases and J by 2 bases, and 10 bases separated the two germline ends. CDR3 residues: CASSEQQPNTGELFF. In DNA form, the CDR3 reads TGTGCCAGCAGTGAGCAACAGCCTAACACCGGGGAGCTGTTTTTT.

The chain links TRBV5-1 to TRBJ1-5; D might be TRBD1 (6 bases). Trimming pared 0 bases from V and 8 bases from J, leaving 15 bases between. The CDR3 extends over 15 amino acids. Germline CDR1 SGHRS, CDR2 YFSETQ. CDR3 in DNA: TGCGCCAGCAGCTTGGGGGTCAGGGGAAGGGAGCCCCAGCATTTT. This encodes CASSLGVRGREPQHF.